This TCR beta chain emerged from a study of cytomegalovirus exposure and HLA in healthy donors. Primers included in the PCR were 60 Vbeta and 13 Jbeta primers. TCRdb's table, derived via immunoSEQ multiplex PCR, lists solely in-frame clones and lacks some. The sample has over 150,000 clones, roughly 79% seen once; the top ten hold around 2.8%. CDR1 SGHDT and CDR2 YYEEEE come from the germline V gene. CDR3 length: 17 residues. The V gene end was trimmed by 3 bases and the J gene end by 6 bases; junction bases not matched to a gene: 17. This TCR came from a man between 18 and 35 years old in good health and CMV-seronegative. The V and J genes are TRBV5-6 and TRBJ2-7, with 8 bases that match TRBD1. Source material: PBMCs. The CDR3 DNA follows: TGTGCCAGCAGCTGGCAGTCCCCCAGGGGGCGAATGGGCGAGCAGTACTTC. Translated: CASSWQSPRGRMGEQYF. The variable domain in full, completed from reference TRBV5-6 and TRBJ2-7, reads DAGVTQSPTHLIKTRGQQVTLRCSPKSGHDTVSWYQQALGQGPQFIFQYYEEEERQRGNFPDRFSGHQFPNYSSELNVNALLLGDSALYLCASSWQSPRGRMGEQYFGPGTRLTVT.